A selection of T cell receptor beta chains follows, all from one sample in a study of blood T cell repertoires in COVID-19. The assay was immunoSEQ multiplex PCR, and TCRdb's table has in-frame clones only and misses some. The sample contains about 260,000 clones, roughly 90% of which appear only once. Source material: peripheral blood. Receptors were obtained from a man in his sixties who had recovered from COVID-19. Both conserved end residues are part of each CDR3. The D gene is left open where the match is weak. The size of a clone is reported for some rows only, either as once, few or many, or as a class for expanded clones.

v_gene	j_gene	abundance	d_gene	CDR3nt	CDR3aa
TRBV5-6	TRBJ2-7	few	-	TGTGCCAGCAGCTCGGGGTTCTACGAGCAGTACTTC	CASSSGFYEQYF
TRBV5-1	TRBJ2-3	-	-	TGCGCCAGCAGCCTGACTGACCCTACCTTCCCAGATACGCAGTATTTT	CASSLTDPTFPDTQYF
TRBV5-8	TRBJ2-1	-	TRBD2	TGTGCCAGCAGCTTGCTAGCGGGGACCTACAATGAGCAGTTCTTC	CASSLLAGTYNEQFF
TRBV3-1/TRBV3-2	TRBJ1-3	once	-	TGTGCCAGCAGCCTCAGGGCTGGAAACACCATATATTTT	CASSLRAGNTIYF
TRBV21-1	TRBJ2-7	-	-	TGTGCCAGCAGCAAAGAGTGGGGGACTTACGAGCAGTACTTC	CASSKEWGTYEQYF
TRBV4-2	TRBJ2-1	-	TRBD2	TGTGCCAGCAGCCAAGATCCGCCAACTAGCGGGGCCGCTAGCTCCTACAATGAGCAGTTCTTC	CASSQDPPTSGAASSYNEQFF
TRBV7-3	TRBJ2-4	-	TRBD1	TGTGCCAGCAGCGCCCAGGGGGCAGGTGCGGACATTCAGTACTTC	CASSAQGAGADIQYF
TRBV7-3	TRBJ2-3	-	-	TGTGCCAGCAGCTCCCTTGGGGGGGGGCCCACAGATACGCAGTATTTT	CASSSLGGGPTDTQYF
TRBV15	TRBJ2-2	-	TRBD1	TGTGCCACCAGCAGACTCAGGACAGGGTCGAACACCGGGGAGCTGTTTTTT	CATSRLRTGSNTGELFF
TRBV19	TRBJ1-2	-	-	TGTGCCAGTAGTATAGTTGTGGGGGGGCGAAGCTATGGCTACACCTTC	CASSIVVGGRSYGYTF
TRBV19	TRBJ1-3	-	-	TGTGCCAGTAGTATTTCAGCGATCTCTGGAAACACCATATATTTT	CASSISAISGNTIYF
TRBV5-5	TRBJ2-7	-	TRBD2	TGTGCCAGCAGCTGGACTAGCGGGGGGCCCTACGAGCAGTACTTC	CASSWTSGGPYEQYF
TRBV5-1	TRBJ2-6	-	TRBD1	TGCGCCAGCAGCGAGGGGACAGGGGTGGCTGGGGCCAACGTCCTGACTTTC	CASSEGTGVAGANVLTF
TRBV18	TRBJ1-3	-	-	TGTGCCAGCTCACCACAGGGGCCAAACTCTGGAAACACCATATATTTT	CASSPQGPNSGNTIYF
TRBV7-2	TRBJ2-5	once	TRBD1	TGTGCCAGCAGCCCAGGACAGGCCCAAGAGACCCAGTACTTC	CASSPGQAQETQYF
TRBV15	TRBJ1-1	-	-	TGTGCCACCAGCAGAGCCCTTGGGTGGAGAGAGAACACTGAAGCTTTCTTT	CATSRALGWRENTEAFF
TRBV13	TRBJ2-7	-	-	TGTGCCAGCAGCCCCCGGGGGAGGTCCTACGAGCAGTACTTC	CASSPRGRSYEQYF
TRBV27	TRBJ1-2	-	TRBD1	TGTGCCAGCAGTTTAGTTGGGCAGGGACAGAACTATGGCTACACCTTC	CASSLVGQGQNYGYTF
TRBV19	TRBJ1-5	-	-	TGTGCCAGTACATCAGCCGGCAGCGCCACCAATCAGCCCCAGCATTTT	CASTSAGSATNQPQHF
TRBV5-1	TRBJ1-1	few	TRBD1	TGCGCCAGTACCGACAGGGACACTGAAGCTTTCTTT	CASTDRDTEAFF
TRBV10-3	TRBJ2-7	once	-	TGTGCCATCAGCAAGGACAGTAGGGAGCAGTACTTC	CAISKDSREQYF
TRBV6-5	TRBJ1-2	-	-	TGTGCCAGCAGTTACGGGAGTGCAGCGTATGGCTACACCTTC	CASSYGSAAYGYTF
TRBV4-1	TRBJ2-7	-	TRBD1	TGCGCCAGCAGCCAAAAAACGACAGGGGCCTACGAGCAGTACTTC	CASSQKTTGAYEQYF
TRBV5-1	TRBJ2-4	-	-	TGCGCCAGCAGCCTAGGGCCCGGAGGGACCAAAAACATTCAGTACTTC	CASSLGPGGTKNIQYF
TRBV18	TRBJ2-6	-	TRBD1	TGTGCCAGCTCACCTTGGACAGGGGGCTCTGGGGCCAACGTCCTGACTTTC	CASSPWTGGSGANVLTF
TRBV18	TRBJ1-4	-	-	TGTGCCAGCTCAGGCGGGTCCATTGAAAAACTGTTTTTT	CASSGGSIEKLFF
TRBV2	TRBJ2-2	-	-	TGTGCCAGCAGTCCCGACAGAATCAACACCGGGGAGCTGTTTTTT	CASSPDRINTGELFF
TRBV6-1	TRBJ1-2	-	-	TGTGCCAGCAGTGAAATACAGGGAGGGGGCTACACCTTC	CASSEIQGGGYTF
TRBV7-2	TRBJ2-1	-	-	TGTGCCAGCAGCTTAGGGCCCTACAATGAGCAGTTCTTC	CASSLGPYNEQFF
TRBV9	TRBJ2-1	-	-	TGTGCCAGCAGCGTAGGTAACAGGGCCCCCTACAATGAGCAGTTCTTC	CASSVGNRAPYNEQFF
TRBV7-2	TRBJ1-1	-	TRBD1	TGTGCCAGCAGCTTAGGGGGGACAGTCTCGGCTTTCTTT	CASSLGGTVSAFF
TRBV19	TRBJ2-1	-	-	TGTGCCAGTAGCCGAACTCACTCCTACAATGAGCAGTTCTTC	CASSRTHSYNEQFF
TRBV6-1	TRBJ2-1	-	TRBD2	TGTGCCAGCAGAGAAGGGAGGGGATACAATGAGCAGTTCTTC	CASREGRGYNEQFF
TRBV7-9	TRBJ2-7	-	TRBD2	TGTGCCAGCAGCTTAGACCCGGGGGGATTCGCGCAGTACTTC	CASSLDPGGFAQYF
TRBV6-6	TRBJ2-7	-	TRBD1	TGTGCCAGCTGCAGACAGGGTCCCTACGAGCAGTACTTC	CASCRQGPYEQYF
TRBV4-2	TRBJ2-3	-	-	TGTGCCAGCAGCCATCTAGGTCATGGGAGAACGGCACCAGATACGCAGTATTTT	CASSHLGHGRTAPDTQYF
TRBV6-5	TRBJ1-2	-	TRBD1	TGTGCCAGCAGTTGGGGGACAGGGGGAAACTATGGCTACACCTTC	CASSWGTGGNYGYTF
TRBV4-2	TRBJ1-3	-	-	TGTGCCAGCAGCCACCCCGAGGGAGGAAACACCATATATTTT	CASSHPEGGNTIYF
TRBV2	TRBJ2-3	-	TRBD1	TGTGCCAGCAGTGGACAGGGGGGACGCACAGATACGCAGTATTTT	CASSGQGGRTDTQYF
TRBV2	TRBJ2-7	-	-	TGTGCCAGCACCAACACCAAACCCCCCTACGAGCAGTACTTC	CASTNTKPPYEQYF
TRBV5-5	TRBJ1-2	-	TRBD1	TGTGCCAGCAGCTTGGGGGCAGGGGGTTCCTATGGCTACACCTTC	CASSLGAGGSYGYTF
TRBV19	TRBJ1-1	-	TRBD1	TGTGCCAGTAGTGCCCGGGACAGATCTGAAGCTTTCTTT	CASSARDRSEAFF
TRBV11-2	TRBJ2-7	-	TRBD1	TGTGCCAGCAGCGCCCGGGACAGGGGGAGGTACGAGCAGTACTTC	CASSARDRGRYEQYF
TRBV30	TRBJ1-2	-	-	TGTGCCTGGGCTAAGCCCTTCTACACCTTC	CAWAKPFYTF
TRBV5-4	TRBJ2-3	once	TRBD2	TGTGCCAGCAGCGCAGGACTAGCGTTGAGCACAGATACGCAGTATTTT	CASSAGLALSTDTQYF
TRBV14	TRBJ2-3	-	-	TGTGCCAGCAGCCAAGGTCTAGGCATTCGCACAGATACGCAGTATTTT	CASSQGLGIRTDTQYF
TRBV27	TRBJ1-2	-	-	TGTGCCAGCAGTTCGCATGAGGGTTTGGGGTTCGATGGCTACACCTTC	CASSSHEGLGFDGYTF
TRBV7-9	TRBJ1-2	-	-	TGTGCCAGCAGCTTAGGTTCAGGGTGGGGCTACACCTTC	CASSLGSGWGYTF
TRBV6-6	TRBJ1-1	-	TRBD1	TGTGCCAGCACCCGGGACAGCAACACTGAAGCTTTCTTT	CASTRDSNTEAFF
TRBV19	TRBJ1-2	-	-	TGTGCCAGTAGTAGAGTAGGAGCCGTCTATGGCTACACCTTC	CASSRVGAVYGYTF
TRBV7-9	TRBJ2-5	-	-	TGTGCCAGCAGCTTACATGAGTACCAAGAGACCCAGTACTTC	CASSLHEYQETQYF
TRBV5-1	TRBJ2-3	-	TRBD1	TGCGCCAGCAGCCCCCGGACAGGGGCAGATACGCAGTATTTT	CASSPRTGADTQYF
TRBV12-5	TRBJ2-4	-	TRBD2	TGTGCTAGTGGTTTGGGACTAGCAGTAAACATTCAGTACTTC	CASGLGLAVNIQYF
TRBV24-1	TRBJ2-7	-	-	TGTGCCACCAGTGATTCCACAGGGATATTCGGCGAGCAGTACTTC	CATSDSTGIFGEQYF
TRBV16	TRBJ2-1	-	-	TGTGCCAGCAGCCAACGGGGGAATGAGCAGTTCTTC	CASSQRGNEQFF
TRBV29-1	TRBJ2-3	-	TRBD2	TGCAGCGTTGAACTAAGACTAGCGGGGGTAGATACGCAGTATTTT	CSVELRLAGVDTQYF
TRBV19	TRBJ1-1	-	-	TGTGCCAGTAGTATAGGCAGGGCGAACACTGAAGCTTTCTTT	CASSIGRANTEAFF
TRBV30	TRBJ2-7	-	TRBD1	TGTGCCTGGTCGACAGGGGTGGGGGAGCAGTACTTC	CAWSTGVGEQYF
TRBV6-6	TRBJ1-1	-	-	TGTGCCAGCAGTAGGACAGTGAACACTGAAGCTTTCTTT	CASSRTVNTEAFF
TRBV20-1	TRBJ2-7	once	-	TGCAGTGCTAGTGCGGGCGGGGGCCTTTCCTACGAGCAGTACTTC	CSASAGGGLSYEQYF